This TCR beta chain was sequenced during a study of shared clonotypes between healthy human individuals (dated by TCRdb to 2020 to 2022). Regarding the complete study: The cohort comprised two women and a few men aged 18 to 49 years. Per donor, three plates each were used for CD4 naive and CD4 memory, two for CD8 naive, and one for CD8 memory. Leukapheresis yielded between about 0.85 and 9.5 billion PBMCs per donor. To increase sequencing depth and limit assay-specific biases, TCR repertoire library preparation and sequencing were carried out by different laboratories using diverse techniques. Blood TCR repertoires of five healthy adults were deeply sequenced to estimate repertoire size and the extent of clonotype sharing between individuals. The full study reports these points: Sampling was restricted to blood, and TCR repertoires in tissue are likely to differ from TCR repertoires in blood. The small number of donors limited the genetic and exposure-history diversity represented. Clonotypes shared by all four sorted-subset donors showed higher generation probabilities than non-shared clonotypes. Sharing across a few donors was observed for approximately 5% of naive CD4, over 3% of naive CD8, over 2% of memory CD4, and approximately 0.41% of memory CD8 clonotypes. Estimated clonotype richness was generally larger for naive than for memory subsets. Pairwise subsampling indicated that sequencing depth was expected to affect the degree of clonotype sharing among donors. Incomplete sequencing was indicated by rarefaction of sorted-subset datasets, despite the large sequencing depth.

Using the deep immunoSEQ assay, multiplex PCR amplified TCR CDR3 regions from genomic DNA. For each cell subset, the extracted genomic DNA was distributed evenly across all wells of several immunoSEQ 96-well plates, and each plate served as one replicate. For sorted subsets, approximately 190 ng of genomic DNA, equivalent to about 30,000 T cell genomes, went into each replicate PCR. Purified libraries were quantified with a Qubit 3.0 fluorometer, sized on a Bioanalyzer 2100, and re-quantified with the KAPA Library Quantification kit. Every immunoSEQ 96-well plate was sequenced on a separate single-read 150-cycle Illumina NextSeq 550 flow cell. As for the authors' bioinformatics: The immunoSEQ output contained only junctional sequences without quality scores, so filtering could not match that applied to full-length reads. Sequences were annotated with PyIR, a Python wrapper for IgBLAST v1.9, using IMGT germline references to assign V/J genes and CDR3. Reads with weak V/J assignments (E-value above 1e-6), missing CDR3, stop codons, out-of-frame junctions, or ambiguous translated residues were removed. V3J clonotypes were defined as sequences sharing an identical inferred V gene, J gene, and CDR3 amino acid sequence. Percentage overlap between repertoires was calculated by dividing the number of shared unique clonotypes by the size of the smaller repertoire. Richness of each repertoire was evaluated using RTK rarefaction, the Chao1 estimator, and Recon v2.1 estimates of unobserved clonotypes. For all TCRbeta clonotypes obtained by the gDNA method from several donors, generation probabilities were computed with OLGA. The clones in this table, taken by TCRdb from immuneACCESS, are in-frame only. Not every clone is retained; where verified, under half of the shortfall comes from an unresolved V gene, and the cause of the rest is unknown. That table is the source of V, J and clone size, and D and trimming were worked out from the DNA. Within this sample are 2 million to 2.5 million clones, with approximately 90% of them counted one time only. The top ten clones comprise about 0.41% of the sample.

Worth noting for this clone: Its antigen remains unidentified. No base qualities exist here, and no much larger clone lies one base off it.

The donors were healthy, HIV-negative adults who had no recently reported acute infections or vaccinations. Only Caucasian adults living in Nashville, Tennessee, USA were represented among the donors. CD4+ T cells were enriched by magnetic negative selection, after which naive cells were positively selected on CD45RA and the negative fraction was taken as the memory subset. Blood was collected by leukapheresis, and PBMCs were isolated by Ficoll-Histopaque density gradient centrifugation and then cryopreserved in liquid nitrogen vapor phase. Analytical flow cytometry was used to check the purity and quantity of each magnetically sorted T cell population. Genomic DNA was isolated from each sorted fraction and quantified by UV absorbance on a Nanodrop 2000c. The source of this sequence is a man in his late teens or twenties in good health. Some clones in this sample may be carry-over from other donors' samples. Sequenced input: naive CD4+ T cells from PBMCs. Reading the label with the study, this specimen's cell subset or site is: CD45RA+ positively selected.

The DNA reads as follows: TGTGCCAGCAGCACCCAGGGGAGGGCCAACAATGAGCAGTTCTTC. This codes for CASSTQGRANNEQFF. Here the chain combines TRBV7-3 and TRBJ2-1, and perhaps TRBD2 as D gene, on 7 matching bases. Counted from cysteine to phenylalanine, this CDR3 has 15 amino acids. Solely the CDR3 DNA is kept, with 45 bases framed from the first base. V loses 5 bases, J loses 5 bases, and the germline ends lie 16 bases apart. CDR1 and CDR2 (SGHTA, FQGTGA) derive from the germline V gene.